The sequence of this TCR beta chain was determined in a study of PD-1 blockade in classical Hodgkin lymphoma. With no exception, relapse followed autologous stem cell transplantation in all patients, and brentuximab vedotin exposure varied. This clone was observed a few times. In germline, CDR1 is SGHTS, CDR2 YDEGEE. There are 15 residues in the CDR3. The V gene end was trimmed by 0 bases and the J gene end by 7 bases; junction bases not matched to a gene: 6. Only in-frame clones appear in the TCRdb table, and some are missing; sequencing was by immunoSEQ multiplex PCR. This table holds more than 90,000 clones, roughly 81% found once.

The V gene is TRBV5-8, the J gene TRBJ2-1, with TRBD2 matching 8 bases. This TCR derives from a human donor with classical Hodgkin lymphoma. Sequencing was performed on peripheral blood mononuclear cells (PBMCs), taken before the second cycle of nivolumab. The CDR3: CASSLGRGGLNEQFF. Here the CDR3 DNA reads TGTGCCAGCAGCTTGGGCCGGGGGGGTTTGAATGAGCAGTTCTTC.